These 23 T cell receptor beta chains originate from one sample sequenced in a study of blood T cell repertoires in COVID-19. Measured with immunoSEQ multiplex PCR; TCRdb has only the in-frame clones, and not every one. The sample records 220,000 or so clones, around 80% being singletons. What was sequenced was peripheral blood. These receptors were obtained from a woman of 80 years or more with acute or convalescent COVID-19.

DNA for the CDR3: TGCGCCAGCAGCTTTACAGGGGACTACACTGAAGCTTTCTTT. The encoded protein is CASSFTGDYTEAFF. The chain has TRBV5-1 and TRBJ1-1; 7 bases match TRBD1. Germline V CDR1 and CDR2: SGHRS, YFSETQ. V gave up 2 bases and J gave up 3 bases; unmatched junction bases: 4. This CDR3 contains 14 residues.

The V gene is TRBV6-5, the J gene TRBJ1-1, with TRBD1 matching over 7 bases. Germline CDR1 reads MNHEY; CDR2 reads SVGAGI. V dropped 5 bases and J dropped 6; count of bases not matched to a gene: 6. CDR3 length: 13 residues. Here the CDR3 DNA reads TGTGCCAGCAGTACCCACAGGGGAGCTGAAGCTTTCTTT. This translates into CASSTHRGAEAFF.

The J gene is TRBJ2-3, the V gene TRBV5-5; tentatively, D is TRBD2 (5 bases). The CDR3 sequence is 13 residues long. Germline V gene sequence: CDR1 SGHKS, CDR2 YYEKEE (reference sequence). The V and J ends lost 2 bases and 5 bases respectively, with 9 bases between them. The CDR3 sequence is CASSFPEVDTQYF. CDR3 nucleotides: TGTGCCAGCAGCTTCCCGGAGGTAGATACGCAGTATTTT.

J is TRBJ2-7 and V is TRBV7-2; 7 bases match TRBD2. With 5 bases clipped from V and 3 bases from J, the junction kept 1 base outside the gene matches. This CDR3 is built from 12 residues. Germline V gene data show CDR1 as SGHTA and CDR2 as FQGNSA. The DNA for the CDR3 is TGTGCCAGCAGCCGGGACTACTACGAGCAGTACTTC. It specifies CASSRDYYEQYF.

The gene calls are TRBV18 and TRBJ2-5; D is perhaps TRBD1 (6 bases). CDR1 and CDR2 (germline): KGHSH, LQKENI. The CDR3 covers 15 residues. V lost 2 bases to trimming and J lost 3 bases, with 13 bases between them. CDR3: CASSPGGQRKETQYF. Here the CDR3 DNA reads TGTGCCAGCTCACCAGGAGGACAGAGGAAAGAGACCCAGTACTTC.

J is TRBJ2-1 and V is TRBV11-2, with 10 nucleotides matching TRBD2. The CDR3 sequence is 16 residues long. Trimming cost V 5 bases and J 7 bases; bases outside gene matches: 11. Per the germline V gene, CDR1 is SGHAT and CDR2 is FQNNGV. CDR3 nucleotide sequence: TGTGCCAGCAGCCCGCACACAGCGGGAGGGAGGAATGAGCAGTTCTTC. As protein: CASSPHTAGGRNEQFF. Filled out from reference TRBV11-2 and TRBJ2-1, the complete variable domain reads EAGVAQSPRYKIIEKRQSVAFWCNPISGHATLYWYQQILGQGPKLLIQFQNNGVVDDSQLPKDRFSAERLKGVDSTLKIQPAKLEDSAVYLCASSPHTAGGRNEQFFGPGTRLTVL.

This clone was seen a few times. The chain has TRBV4-2 and TRBJ2-7; TRBD1 aligns across 11 bases. With 1 base clipped from V and 4 bases from J, the junction kept 3 bases outside the gene matches. CDR1 and CDR2 from the germline V gene are LGHNA and YNFKEQ. The CDR3 length is 15 residues. The CDR3 DNA reads as TGTGCCAGCAGCCAAGGGACAGGGGGCGGGTACGAGCAGTACTTC. Its translation is CASSQGTGGGYEQYF.

The V call is TRBV4-3, the J call TRBJ2-3, with TRBD2 matching 13 bases. V lost 0 bases and J lost 7; bases outside the gene matches: 16. The CDR3 runs 20 residues. Germline V lookup: CDR1 LGHNA, CDR2 YSLEER. The CDR3 spells CASSQDSGTSGTPARYTQYF. The CDR3 DNA is TGCGCCAGCAGCCAAGATTCGGGGACTAGCGGGACCCCCGCACGATATACGCAGTATTTT.

The V and J genes are TRBV5-8 and TRBJ1-5; a weak D match, TRBD1 (6 bases). This CDR3 region has 15 residues. V lost 5 bases and J 4 bases, leaving 16 bases between the germline ends. CDR1 and CDR2 (germline): SGHTS, YDEGEE. The CDR3 bases are TGTGCCAGCAGTTTGAGGGACACCTTTAATCAGCCCCAGCATTTT. Translating it yields CASSLRDTFNQPQHF.

This clone was detected a few times. This chain uses TRBV11-2 with TRBJ2-7; 9 nucleotides align to TRBD1. Germline V gene lookup returns CDR1 SGHAT and CDR2 FQNNGV. The CDR3 loop spans 14 amino acids. The junction had 5 bases not matched to a gene; V was cut back by 5 bases and J by 3 bases. The CDR3 DNA follows: TGTGCCAGCAGCACTAGGACAGGGGACTACGAGCAGTACTTC. Protein product: CASSTRTGDYEQYF.

This sequence joins TRBV6-5 and TRBJ2-7, with TRBD1 matching over 11 bases. CDR1 is MNHEY, CDR2 SVGAGI, per germline. V shed 8 bases and J 5 bases; nucleotides not matched to a gene: 8. CDR3 length equals 14 residues. CDR3 amino acids: CASRWTGGHDEQYF. The CDR3 coding sequence is TGTGCCAGCCGATGGACAGGGGGCCATGACGAGCAGTACTTC.

The V and J genes are TRBV3-1 (or the pseudogene TRBV3-2) and TRBJ2-3; tentatively, D is TRBD1 (6 bases). Trimming stripped 4 bases from V and 0 bases from J, with 14 bases between. There are 16 residues in the CDR3. CDR1 and CDR2 (germline): LGHDT, YNNKEL (reference sequence). CDR3 sequence: CASSPSGQLSTDTQYF. For the CDR3, the DNA is TGTGCCAGCAGCCCCTCGGGACAACTGAGCACAGATACGCAGTATTTT.

The J gene is TRBJ1-2, the V gene TRBV6-2 or TRBV6-3; the D gene is possibly TRBD1 (5 bases). The CDR3 contains 14 residues. Germline-derived CDR1 and CDR2 are MNHEY and SVGEGT. Trimming left V 1 base short and J 6 bases short, with 12 bases between. CDR3 in amino acids: CASSYFPRVNGYTF. The CDR3 DNA reads as TGTGCCAGCAGTTACTTTCCCAGGGTCAATGGCTACACCTTC.

This sequence joins TRBV5-4 and TRBJ1-4; no clear D gene. The CDR3 has 14 residues. From germline, CDR1 is SGHNT and CDR2 YYREEE (reference sequence). V lost 2 bases, J lost 2 bases, and 7 bases lay in between. The CDR3 spells CASSFYLTNEKLFF. The DNA of the CDR3 is TGTGCCAGCAGCTTTTATCTGACTAATGAAAAACTGTTTTTT.

This rearrangement joins TRBV7-6 to TRBJ2-6, with D possibly being TRBD1 (6 bases). Trimming shortened V by 5 bases and J by 4 bases, and 18 bases separated the two germline ends. CDR1 is SGHVS, CDR2 FNYEAQ, per germline. The CDR3 length is 17 residues. CDR3 nucleotide sequence: TGTGCCAGCAGCCGAGAGACAGGACGGTGGGGGGCCAACGTCCTGACTTTC. As protein: CASSRETGRWGANVLTF.

The chain has TRBV5-1 and TRBJ2-7, with D perhaps TRBD1 (8 bases). Germline CDR1 reads SGHRS; CDR2 reads YFSETQ. V dropped 4 bases and J dropped 7 bases, with 15 bases sitting between them. There are 13 residues in the CDR3. CDR3 protein: CASSPGQGGEQYF. The CDR3, as DNA: TGCGCCAGCAGCCCCGGACAGGGAGGGGAGCAGTACTTC.

The chain combines TRBV7-9 with TRBJ1-4, with a weak D call TRBD1 (6 bases). The germline V gene has CDR1 SEHNR and CDR2 FQNEAQ (reference sequence). V was clipped by 5 bases and J by 0 bases, with 13 bases between them. CDR3 size: 16 residues. The CDR3 reads CASSARQVTTNEKLFF. In DNA form, the CDR3 reads TGTGCCAGCAGCGCCAGACAGGTGACAACTAATGAAAAACTGTTTTTT.

The chain carries TRBV19 and TRBJ1-5; 11 positions match TRBD1. This CDR3 spans 19 amino acids. Germline-derived CDR1 and CDR2 are LNHDA and SQIVND (reference sequence). The V gene end was trimmed by 5 bases and the J gene end by 0 bases; junction bases not matched to a gene: 12. DNA of the CDR3: TGTGCCAGTAGTTCCTCCCCCGGGACAGGGGGTGGTAGCAATCAGCCCCAGCATTTT. As protein: CASSSSPGTGGGSNQPQHF.

V gene TRBV18 combines with J gene TRBJ1-1; D perhaps matches TRBD1 (6 bases). Looked up from germline, CDR1 is KGHSH and CDR2 is LQKENI. V lost 6 bases, J lost 5 bases, and 13 bases lay in between. This CDR3 has 13 amino acids. The CDR3 loop reads CASSGQFGTEAFF. The CDR3 DNA reads TGTGCCAGCTCCGGACAGTTTGGGACTGAAGCTTTCTTT. Full variable domain (rest looked up from reference TRBV18 and TRBJ1-1): NAGVMQNPRHLVRRRGQEARLRCSPMKGHSHVYWYRQLPEEGLKFMVYLQKENIIDESGMPKERFSAEFPKEGPSILRIQQVVRGDSAAYFCASSGQFGTEAFFGQGTRLTVV.

The chain has TRBV7-2 and TRBJ2-3; tentatively, D is TRBD1 (6 bases). From germline, CDR1 is SGHTA and CDR2 FQGNSA. This CDR3 spans 17 amino acids. Trimming removed 4 bases at V and 4 bases at J, with 21 bases between. CDR3 in DNA: TGTGCCAGCAGCTCTAGGGGTTCCAACAGGGTTGCAGATACGCAGTATTTT. Its translation is CASSSRGSNRVADTQYF.

This chain joins TRBV6-1 and TRBJ2-7; D is uncertain. Germline CDR1 and CDR2: MNHNS and SASEGT. The CDR3 contains 15 residues. Trimming removed 2 bases at V and 0 bases at J, with 11 bases between. CDR3 bases: TGTGCCAGCAGTGAACAGTCAGTTCCCTCCTACGAGCAGTACTTC. Translated: CASSEQSVPSYEQYF.

CDR3 bases: TGCAGCGTTTCCGCGGGACTGCACACCGGGGAGCTGTTTTTT. As protein: CSVSAGLHTGELFF. This chain uses TRBV29-1 with TRBJ2-2; D is perhaps TRBD2 (6 bases). CDR3 length equals 14 residues. Per the germline V gene, CDR1 is SQVTM and CDR2 is ANQGSEA. Trimming took off 5 bases at V and 3 bases at J, with 13 bases between the two ends.

This clone was seen a few times. This chain links TRBV19 with TRBJ2-3; TRBD2 aligns across 14 bases. The CDR3 is 16 residues long. CDR1 is LNHDA, CDR2 SQIVND, per germline (reference sequence). V was clipped by 7 bases and J by 6 bases; unmatched bases: 9. For the CDR3, the DNA is TGTGCCAGTACCAGGACTAGCGGGGGGAGCAGGGATACGCAGTATTTT. It is translated as CASTRTSGGSRDTQYF.